This T cell receptor (beta chain) was sequenced in a study of blood T cell repertoires in COVID-19. Study information: From T cells, B-cell-depleted T cells, or PBMCs came the material, which was cDNA or gDNA.

The length of the CDR3 is 12 residues. Per the germline V gene, CDR1 is SGHVS and CDR2 is FQNEAQ. Assay used: immunoSEQ multiplex PCR; TCRdb lists only in-frame clones, some missing. This table has some 320,000 clones, around nine tenths appearing once. Concerning this clone: Compared with germline, one end of the junction differs, possibly owing to a read error.

Categorization into cohorts depended on clinical history that participants reported. Recovered participants had two consecutive negative NP/OP PCR tests, healthcare professional clearance, or symptom resolution. Sample: PBMCs or T cells enriched from blood (not recorded which). This TCR was recovered from a man in his 60s who had recovered from COVID-19. The J gene is TRBJ2-5, the V gene TRBV7-8; D perhaps matches TRBD2 (5 bases). The CDR3 spells CASSLPGIARDF. The CDR3, as DNA: TGTGCCAGCAGCCTACCTGGTATAGCGAGGGACTTC.